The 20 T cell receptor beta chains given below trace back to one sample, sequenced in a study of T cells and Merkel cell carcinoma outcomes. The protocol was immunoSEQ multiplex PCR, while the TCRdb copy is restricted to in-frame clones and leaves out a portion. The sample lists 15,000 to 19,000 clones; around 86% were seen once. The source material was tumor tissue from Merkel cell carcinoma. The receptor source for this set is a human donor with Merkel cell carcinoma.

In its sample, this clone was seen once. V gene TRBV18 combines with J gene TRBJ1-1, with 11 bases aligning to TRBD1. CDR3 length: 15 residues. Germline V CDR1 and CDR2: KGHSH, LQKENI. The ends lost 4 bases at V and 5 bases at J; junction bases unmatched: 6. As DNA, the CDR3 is TGTGCCAGCTCACAGGGGACAGGGGGGAGGACTGAAGCTTTCTTT. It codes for CASSQGTGGRTEAFF.

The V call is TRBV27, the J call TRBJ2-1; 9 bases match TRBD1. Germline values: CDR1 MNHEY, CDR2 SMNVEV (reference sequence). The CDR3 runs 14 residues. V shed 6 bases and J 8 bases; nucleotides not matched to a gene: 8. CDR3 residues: CASSTGTGWHEQFF. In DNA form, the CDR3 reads TGTGCCAGCAGCACCGGGACAGGGTGGCATGAGCAGTTCTTC.

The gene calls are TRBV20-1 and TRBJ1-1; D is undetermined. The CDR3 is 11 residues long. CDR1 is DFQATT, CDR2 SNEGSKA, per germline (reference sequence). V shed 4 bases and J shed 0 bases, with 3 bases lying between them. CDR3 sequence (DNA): TGCAGTGCTATCTTGAACACTGAAGCTTTCTTT. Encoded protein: CSAILNTEAFF.

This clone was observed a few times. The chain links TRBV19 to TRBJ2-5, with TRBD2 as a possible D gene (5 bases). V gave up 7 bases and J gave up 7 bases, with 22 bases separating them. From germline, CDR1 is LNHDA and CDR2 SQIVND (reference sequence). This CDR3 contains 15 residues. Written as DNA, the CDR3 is TGTGCCAGTACCCCTAGAGCCGGGGAAAAGGGGACCCAGTACTTC. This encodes CASTPRAGEKGTQYF.

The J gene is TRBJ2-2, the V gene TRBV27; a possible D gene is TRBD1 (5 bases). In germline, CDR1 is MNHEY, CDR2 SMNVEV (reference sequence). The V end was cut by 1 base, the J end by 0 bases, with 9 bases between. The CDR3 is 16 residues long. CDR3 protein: CASSLLTDANTGELFF. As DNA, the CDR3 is TGTGCCAGCAGTTTATTGACAGATGCGAACACCGGGGAGCTGTTTTTT.

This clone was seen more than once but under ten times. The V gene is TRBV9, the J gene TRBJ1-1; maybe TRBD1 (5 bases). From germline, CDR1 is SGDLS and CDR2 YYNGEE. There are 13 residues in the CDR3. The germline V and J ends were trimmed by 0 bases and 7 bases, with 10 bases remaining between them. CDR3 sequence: CASSVDGAREAFF. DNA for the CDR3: TGTGCCAGCAGCGTAGATGGGGCCCGTGAAGCTTTCTTT.

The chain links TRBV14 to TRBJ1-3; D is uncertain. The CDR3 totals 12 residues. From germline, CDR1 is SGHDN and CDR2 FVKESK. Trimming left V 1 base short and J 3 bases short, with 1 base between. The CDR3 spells CASSQGGNTIYF. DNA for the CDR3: TGTGCCAGCAGCCAAGGTGGAAACACCATATATTTT.

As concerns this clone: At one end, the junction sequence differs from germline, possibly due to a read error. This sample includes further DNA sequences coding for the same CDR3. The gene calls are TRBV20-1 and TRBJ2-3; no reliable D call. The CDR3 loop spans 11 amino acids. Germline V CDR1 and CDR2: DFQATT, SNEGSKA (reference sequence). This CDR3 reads CSASVGDTQYF. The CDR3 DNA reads TGTAGTGCTAGTGTTGGAGATACGCAGTATTTT.

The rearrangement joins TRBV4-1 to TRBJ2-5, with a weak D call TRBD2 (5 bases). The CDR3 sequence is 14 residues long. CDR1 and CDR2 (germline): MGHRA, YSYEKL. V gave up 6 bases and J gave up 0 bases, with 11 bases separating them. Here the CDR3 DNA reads TGCGCCAGCAGTAGAGCGGCGTACCAAGAGACCCAGTACTTC. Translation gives CASSRAAYQETQYF.

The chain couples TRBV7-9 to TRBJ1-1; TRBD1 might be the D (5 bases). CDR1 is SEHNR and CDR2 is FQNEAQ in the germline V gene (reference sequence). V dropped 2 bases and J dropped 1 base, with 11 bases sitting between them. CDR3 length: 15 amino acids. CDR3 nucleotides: TGTGCCAGCAGCTTAAACGGGGGAGGGAACACTGAAGCTTTCTTT. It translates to CASSLNGGGNTEAFF.

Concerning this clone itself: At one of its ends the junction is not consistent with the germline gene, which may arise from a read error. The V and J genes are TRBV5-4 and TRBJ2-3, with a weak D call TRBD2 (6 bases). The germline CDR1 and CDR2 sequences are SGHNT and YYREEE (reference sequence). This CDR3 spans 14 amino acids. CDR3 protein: CASSPDGSTNTQYF. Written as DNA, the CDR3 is TGTGCCAGCAGCCCTGACGGGAGCACAAATACGCAGTATTTT.

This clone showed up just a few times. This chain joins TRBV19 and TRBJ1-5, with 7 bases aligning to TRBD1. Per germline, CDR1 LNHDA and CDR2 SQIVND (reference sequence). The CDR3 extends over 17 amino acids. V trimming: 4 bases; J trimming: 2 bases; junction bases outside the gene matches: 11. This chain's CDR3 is CASSTYLGTVGNQPQHF. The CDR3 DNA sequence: TGTGCCAGTAGTACCTACCTCGGGACAGTAGGCAATCAGCCCCAGCATTTT.

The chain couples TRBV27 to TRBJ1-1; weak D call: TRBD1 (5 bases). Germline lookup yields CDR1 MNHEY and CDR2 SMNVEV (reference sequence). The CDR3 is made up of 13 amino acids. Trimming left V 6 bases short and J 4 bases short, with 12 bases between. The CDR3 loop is CASSGTAGTEAFF. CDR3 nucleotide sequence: TGTGCCAGCAGCGGGACGGCGGGCACTGAAGCTTTCTTT.

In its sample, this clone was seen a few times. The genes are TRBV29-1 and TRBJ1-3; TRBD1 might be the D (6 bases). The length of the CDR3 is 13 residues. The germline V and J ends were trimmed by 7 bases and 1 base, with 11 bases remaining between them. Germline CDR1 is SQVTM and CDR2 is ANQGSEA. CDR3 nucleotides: TGCAGCGCACGGACAGCATCTGGAAACACCATATATTTT. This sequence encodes CSARTASGNTIYF.

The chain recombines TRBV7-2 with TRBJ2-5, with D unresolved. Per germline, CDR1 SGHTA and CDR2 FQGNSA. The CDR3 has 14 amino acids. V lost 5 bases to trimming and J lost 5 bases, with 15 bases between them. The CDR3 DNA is TGTGCCAGCAGCCAACCCCCCGGGTATGAGACCCAGTACTTC. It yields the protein CASSQPPGYETQYF.

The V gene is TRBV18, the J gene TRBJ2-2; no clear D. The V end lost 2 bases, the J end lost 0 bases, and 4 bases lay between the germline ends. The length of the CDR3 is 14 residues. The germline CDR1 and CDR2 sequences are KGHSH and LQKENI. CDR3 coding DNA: TGTGCCAGCTCACCAAGGTCGAACACCGGGGAGCTGTTTTTT. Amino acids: CASSPRSNTGELFF.

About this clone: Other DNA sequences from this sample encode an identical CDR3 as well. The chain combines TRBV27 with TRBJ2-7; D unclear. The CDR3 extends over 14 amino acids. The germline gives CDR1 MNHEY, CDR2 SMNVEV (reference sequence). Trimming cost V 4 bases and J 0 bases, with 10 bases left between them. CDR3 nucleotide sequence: TGTGCCAGCAGTTCGCGGCAGAACTCCTACGAGCAGTACTTC. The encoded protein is CASSSRQNSYEQYF.

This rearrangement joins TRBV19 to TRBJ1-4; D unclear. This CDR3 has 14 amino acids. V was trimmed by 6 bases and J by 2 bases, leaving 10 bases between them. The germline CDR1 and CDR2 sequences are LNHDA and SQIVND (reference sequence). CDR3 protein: CASRGGSTNEKLFF. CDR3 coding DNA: TGTGCCAGTAGAGGAGGGAGCACTAATGAAAAACTGTTTTTT. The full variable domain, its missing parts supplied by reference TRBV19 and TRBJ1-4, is DGGITQSPKYLFRKEGQNVTLSCEQNLNHDAMYWYRQDPGQGLRLIYYSQIVNDFQKGDIAEGYSVSREKKESFPLTVTSAQKNPTAFYLCASRGGSTNEKLFFGSGTQLSVL.

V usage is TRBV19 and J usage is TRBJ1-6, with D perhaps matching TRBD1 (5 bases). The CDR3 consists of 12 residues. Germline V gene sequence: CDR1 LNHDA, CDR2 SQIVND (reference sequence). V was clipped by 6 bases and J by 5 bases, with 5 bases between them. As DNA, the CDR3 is TGTGCCAGTAGACAGGATAATTCACCCCTCCACTTT. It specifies CASRQDNSPLHF.

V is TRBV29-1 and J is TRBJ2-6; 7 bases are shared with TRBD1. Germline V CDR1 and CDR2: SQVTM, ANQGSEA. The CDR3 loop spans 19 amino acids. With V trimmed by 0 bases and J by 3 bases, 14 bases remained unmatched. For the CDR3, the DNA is TGCAGCGTTGAAGATCGAGGTGAGACAGGGTTTGGTGGGGCCAACGTCCTGACTTTC. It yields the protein CSVEDRGETGFGGANVLTF.